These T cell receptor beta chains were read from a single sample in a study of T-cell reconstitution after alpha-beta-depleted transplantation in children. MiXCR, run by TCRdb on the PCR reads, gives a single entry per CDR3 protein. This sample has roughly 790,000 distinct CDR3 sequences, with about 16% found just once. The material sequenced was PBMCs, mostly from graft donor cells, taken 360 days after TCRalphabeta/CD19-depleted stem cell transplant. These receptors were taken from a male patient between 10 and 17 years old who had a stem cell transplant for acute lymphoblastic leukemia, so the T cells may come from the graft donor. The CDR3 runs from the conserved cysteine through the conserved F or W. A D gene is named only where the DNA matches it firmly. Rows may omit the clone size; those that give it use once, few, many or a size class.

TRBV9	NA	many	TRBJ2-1	TGTGCCAGCACGGCGGGCTCCTACAATGAGCAGTTCTTC	CASTAGSYNEQFF
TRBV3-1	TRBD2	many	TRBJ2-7	TGTGCCAGCAGCGACACCGGGACTAGGAGCTACGAGCAGTACTTC	CASSDTGTRSYEQYF
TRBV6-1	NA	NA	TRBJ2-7	TGTGCCAGCACGGCGGGCAGGACCCCCTACGAGCAGTACTTC	CASTAGRTPYEQYF
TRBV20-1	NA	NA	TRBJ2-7	TGCAGTGCTATGTCCGGATTCTACGAGCAGTACTTC	CSAMSGFYEQYF
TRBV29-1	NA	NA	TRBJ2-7	TGCAGCGCGGTTACAGGGATCCGGAACGAGCAGTACTTC	CSAVTGIRNEQYF
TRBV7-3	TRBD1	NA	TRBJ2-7	TGTGCCAGCAGCTTCGCCGGGACAGGGCACGAGCAGTACTTC	CASSFAGTGHEQYF
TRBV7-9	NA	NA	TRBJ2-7	TGTGCCAGCAGCTTACTTCTGGGGAACTACAACGAGCAGTACTTC	CASSLLLGNYNEQYF
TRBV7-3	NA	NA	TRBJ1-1	TGTGCCAGCAGCTTAAATCCCGTTCTGCGAAACACTGAAGCTTTCTTT	CASSLNPVLRNTEAFF
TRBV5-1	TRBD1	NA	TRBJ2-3	TGCGCCAGCAGTCCCAAGGGACAGACCGTAAGCACAGATACGCAGTATTTT	CASSPKGQTVSTDTQYF
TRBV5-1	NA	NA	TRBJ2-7	TGCGCCAGCAGCTTGGCCAAGGGGACCCTGACCTACGAGCAGTACTTC	CASSLAKGTLTYEQYF
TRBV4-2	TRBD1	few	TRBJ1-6	TGTGCCAGCAGCCAAGATTTCACAGGGGGCCGGTCACCCCTCCACTTT	CASSQDFTGGRSPLHF
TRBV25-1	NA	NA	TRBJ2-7	TGTGCCAGCAGTGGAAGGGTTCGGAACCCCATCAGGTACGAGCAGTACTTC	CASSGRVRNPIRYEQYF
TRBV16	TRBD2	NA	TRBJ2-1	TGTGCCAGCAGCCAATCTGAGCGGGAGCCCTACAATGAGCAGTTCTTC	CASSQSEREPYNEQFF
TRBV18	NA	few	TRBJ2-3	TGTGCCAGCTCACTACTACGAGTCCAGGGCGCAGATACGCAGTATTTT	CASSLLRVQGADTQYF
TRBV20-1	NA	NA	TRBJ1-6	TGCAGTGCTAGGGTGGCGGACAATTCACCCCTCCACTTT	CSARVADNSPLHF
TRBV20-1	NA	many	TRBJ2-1	TGCAGTGCTAGGGTCAATGAGCAGTTCTTC	CSARVNEQFF
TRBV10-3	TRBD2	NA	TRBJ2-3	TGTGCGGTTTCGGGTAGCGGGAGCGGAGCAGATACGCAGTATTTT	CAVSGSGSGADTQYF
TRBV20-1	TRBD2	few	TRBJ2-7	TGCAGTGCCCCCTCTTCCGAGGCTAGCGGGAGGTACGAGCAGTACTTC	CSAPSSEASGRYEQYF
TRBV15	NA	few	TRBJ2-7	TGTGCCACCTCTCCGGACAGAAGTCGATTCGGGCAGTACTTC	CATSPDRSRFGQYF
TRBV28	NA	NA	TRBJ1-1	TGTGCCAGCAGTTTAATGTGGACTGAAGCTTTCTTT	CASSLMWTEAFF
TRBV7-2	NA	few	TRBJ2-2	TGTGCCAGCAGCTCCCTGATTGGGACCGGGGAGCTGTTTTTT	CASSSLIGTGELFF
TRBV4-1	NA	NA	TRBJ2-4	TGCGCCAGCAGCCAGAGCCATCTAGCCAAAAACATTCAGTACTTC	CASSQSHLAKNIQYF
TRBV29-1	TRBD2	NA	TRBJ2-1	TGCAGCGGCATCGCTAGCGGCAATGAGCAGTTCTTC	CSGIASGNEQFF
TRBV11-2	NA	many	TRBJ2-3	TGTGCCAGCAGCCTTCCAGGTGACGGGAGTTTCACAGATACGCAGTATTTT	CASSLPGDGSFTDTQYF
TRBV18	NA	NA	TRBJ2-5	TGTGCCAGCTCACAAGGACAAGCCCGCGAGGGGACCCAGTACTTC	CASSQGQAREGTQYF
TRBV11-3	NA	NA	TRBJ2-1	TGTGCCAGCAGCTCACTAGGGACGGATGAGCAGTTCTTC	CASSSLGTDEQFF
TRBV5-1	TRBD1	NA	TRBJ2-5	TGCGCCAGCTGCTCCGGGACAGGAGAGACCCAGTACTTC	CASCSGTGETQYF
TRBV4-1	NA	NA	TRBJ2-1	TGCGCCAGCAGCGTAGGCGGGCTAGCGCGGGGCTATTTGGGTGAGCAGTTCTTC	CASSVGGLARGYLGEQFF
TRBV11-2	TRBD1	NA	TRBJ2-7	TGTGCCAGCAGCTTAAACCGGGACAGGGAGTTCTACGAGCAGTACTTC	CASSLNRDREFYEQYF
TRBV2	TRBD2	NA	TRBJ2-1	TGTGCCAGCAGCAAACTAGCGGGGCTCATGAATGAGCAGTTCTTC	CASSKLAGLMNEQFF
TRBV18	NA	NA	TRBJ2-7	TGTGCCAGCTCACCAGCGGGCTACTACGAGCAGTACTTC	CASSPAGYYEQYF
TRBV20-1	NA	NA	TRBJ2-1	TGCAGTGCTCTAACGGGTGCCGTGCTCTACAATGAGCAGTTCTTC	CSALTGAVLYNEQFF
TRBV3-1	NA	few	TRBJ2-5	TGTGCCAGCAGCCCCCTGATGTTTCGAGAGACCCAGTACTTC	CASSPLMFRETQYF
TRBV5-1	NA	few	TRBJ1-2	TGCGCCAGCAGCCCGGGGCTGGGCTACACCTTC	CASSPGLGYTF
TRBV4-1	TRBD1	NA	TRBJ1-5	TGCGCCAGCAGCCAACCCGGACAGGGTAGCCATCAGCCCCAGCATTTT	CASSQPGQGSHQPQHF
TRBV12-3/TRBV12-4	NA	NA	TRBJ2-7	TGTGCCAGCCGGGGACTCCACCTTAACTACGAGCAGTACTTC	CASRGLHLNYEQYF
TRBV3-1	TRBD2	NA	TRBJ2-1	TGTGCCAGCAGCCAAGAAAGCCCTGGACTAGCGGGCTACAATGAGCAGTTCTTC	CASSQESPGLAGYNEQFF
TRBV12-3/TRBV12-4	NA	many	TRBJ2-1	TGTGCCAGCAGTTGGGTATTGGGCGGCTCCTACAATGAGCAGTTCTTC	CASSWVLGGSYNEQFF
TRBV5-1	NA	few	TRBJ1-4	TGCGCCAGCAGCTTGAAATCTCACTTGCGGGTTAATGAAAAACTGTTTTTT	CASSLKSHLRVNEKLFF
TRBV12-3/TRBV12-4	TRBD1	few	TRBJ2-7	TGTGCCAGCAGTTTAAAGGGGGCCCTGGGCCACGAGCAGTACTTC	CASSLKGALGHEQYF
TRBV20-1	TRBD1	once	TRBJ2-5	TGCAGTGCTGGGCGGACAGGGCCAGAGACCCAGTACTTC	CSAGRTGPETQYF
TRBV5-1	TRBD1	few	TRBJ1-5	TGCGCCAGCAGCCCGGGGGACAGGGTGTCCGAGAGGCCCCAGCATTTT	CASSPGDRVSERPQHF
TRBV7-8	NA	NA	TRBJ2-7	TGTGCCAGCAGCTTAGTGCCATTCCCCTACGAGCAGTACTTC	CASSLVPFPYEQYF
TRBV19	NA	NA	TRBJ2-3	TGTGCCAGTAGTATAGAGTTGGCAGATACGCAGTATTTT	CASSIELADTQYF
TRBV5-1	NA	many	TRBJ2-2	TGCGCCAGCAGCTCCCGGACAGCCACCTCCGGGGAGCTGTTTTTT	CASSSRTATSGELFF